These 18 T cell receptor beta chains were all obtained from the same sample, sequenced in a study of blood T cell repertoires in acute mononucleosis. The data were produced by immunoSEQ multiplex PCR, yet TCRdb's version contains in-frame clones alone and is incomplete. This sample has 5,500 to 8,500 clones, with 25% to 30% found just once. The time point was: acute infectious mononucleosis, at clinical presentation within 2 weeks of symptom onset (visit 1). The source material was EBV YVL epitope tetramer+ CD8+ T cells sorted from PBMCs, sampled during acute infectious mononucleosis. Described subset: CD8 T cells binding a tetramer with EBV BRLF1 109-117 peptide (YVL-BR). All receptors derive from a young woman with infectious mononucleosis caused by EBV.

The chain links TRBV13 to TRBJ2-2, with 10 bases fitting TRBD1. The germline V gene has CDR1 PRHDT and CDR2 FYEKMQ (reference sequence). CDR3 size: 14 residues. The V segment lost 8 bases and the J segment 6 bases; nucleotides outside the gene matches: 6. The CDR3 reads CASRDRGYSGELFF. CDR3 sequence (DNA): TGTGCCAGCCGGGACAGGGGATACTCCGGGGAGCTGTTTTTT.

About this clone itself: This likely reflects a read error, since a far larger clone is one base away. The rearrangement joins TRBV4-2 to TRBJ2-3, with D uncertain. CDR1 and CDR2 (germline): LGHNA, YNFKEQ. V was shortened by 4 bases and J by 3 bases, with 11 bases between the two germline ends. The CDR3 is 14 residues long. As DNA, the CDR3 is TGTGCCAGCAGCCGCCACTTCGAGACAGATACGCAGTATTTT. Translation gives CASSRHFETDTQYF.

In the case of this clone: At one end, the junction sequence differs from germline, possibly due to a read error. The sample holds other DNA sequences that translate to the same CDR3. This chain's CDR3 is CASSDVTGTYGYTF. The CDR3 coding sequence is TGCGCCAGCAGCGACGTTACAGGGACTTACGGCTACACCTTC. The rearrangement links TRBV5-4 to TRBJ1-2; possibly TRBD1 for D (6 bases). The CDR3 contains 14 residues. From germline, CDR1 is SGHNT and CDR2 YYREEE (reference sequence).

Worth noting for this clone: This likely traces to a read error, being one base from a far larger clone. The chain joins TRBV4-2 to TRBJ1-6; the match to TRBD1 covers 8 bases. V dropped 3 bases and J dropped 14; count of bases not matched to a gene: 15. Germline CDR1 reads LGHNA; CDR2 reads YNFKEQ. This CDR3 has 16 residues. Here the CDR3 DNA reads TGTGCCAGCAGCCAGACGACAGGGGAGGTCCAATTCACCCTCCACTTT. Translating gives CASSQTTGEVQFTLHF.

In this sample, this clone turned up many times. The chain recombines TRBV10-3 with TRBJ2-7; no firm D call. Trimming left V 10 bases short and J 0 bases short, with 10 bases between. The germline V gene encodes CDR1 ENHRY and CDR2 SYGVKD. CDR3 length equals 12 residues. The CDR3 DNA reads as TGTGCCAGCTGCGCGCTCTCCTACGAGCAGTACTTC. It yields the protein CASCALSYEQYF.

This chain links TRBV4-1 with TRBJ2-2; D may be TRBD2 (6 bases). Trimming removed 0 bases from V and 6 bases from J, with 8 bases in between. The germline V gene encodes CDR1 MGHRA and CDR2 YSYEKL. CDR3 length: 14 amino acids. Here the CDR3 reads CASSQEWGAGELFF. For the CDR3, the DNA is TGCGCCAGCAGCCAAGAATGGGGGGCCGGGGAGCTGTTTTTT.

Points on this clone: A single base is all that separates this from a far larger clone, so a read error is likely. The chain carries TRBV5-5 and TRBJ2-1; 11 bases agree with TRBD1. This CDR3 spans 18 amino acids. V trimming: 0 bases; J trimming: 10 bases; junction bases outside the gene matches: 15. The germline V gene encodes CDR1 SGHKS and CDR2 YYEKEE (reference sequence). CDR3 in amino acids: CASSLARTGGEVGYEQFF. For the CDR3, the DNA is TGTGCCAGCAGCTTGGCGCGGACAGGGGGCGAAGTTGGGTACGAGCAGTTCTTC. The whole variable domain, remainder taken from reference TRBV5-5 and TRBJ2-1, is DAGVTQSPTHLIKTRGQQVTLRCSPISGHKSVSWYQQVLGQGPQFIFQYYEKEERGRGNFPDRFSARQFPNYSSELNVNALLLGDSALYLCASSLARTGGEVGYEQFFGPGTRLTVL.

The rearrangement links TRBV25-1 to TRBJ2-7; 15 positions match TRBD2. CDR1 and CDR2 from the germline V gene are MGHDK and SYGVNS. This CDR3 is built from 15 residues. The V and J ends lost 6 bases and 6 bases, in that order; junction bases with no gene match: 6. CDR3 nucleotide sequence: TGTGCCAGCAGGCGGACTAGCGGGAGGGCTTCCGAGCAGTACTTC. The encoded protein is CASRRTSGRASEQYF.

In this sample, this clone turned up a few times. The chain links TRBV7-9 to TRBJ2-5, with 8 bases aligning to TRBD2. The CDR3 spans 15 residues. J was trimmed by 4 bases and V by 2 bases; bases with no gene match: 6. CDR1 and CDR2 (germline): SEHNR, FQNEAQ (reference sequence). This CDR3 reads CASSLLAGGPETQYF. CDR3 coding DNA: TGTGCCAGCAGCTTACTGGCGGGAGGACCAGAGACCCAGTACTTC.

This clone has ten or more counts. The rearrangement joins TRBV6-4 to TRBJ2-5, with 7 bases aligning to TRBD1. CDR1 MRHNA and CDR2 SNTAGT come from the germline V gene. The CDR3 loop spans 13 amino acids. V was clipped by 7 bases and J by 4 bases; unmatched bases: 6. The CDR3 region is CASTKQGRETQYF. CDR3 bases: TGTGCCAGCACCAAACAGGGGCGAGAGACCCAGTACTTC.

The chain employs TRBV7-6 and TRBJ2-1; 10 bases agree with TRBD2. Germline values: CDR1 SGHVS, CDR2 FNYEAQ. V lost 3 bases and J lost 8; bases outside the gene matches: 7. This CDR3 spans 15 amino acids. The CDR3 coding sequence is TGTGCCAGCAGCTTGAGTCTAGCGGGAGTCCATGAGCAGTTCTTC. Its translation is CASSLSLAGVHEQFF.

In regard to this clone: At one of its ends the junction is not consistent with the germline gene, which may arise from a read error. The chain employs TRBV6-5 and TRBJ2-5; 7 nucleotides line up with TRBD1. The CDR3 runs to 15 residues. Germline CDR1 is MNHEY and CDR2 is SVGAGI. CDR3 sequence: CACRQLTGSVETQYF. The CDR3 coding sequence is TGTGCCTGCAGGCAGTTGACAGGGAGTGTAGAGACCCAGTACTTC.

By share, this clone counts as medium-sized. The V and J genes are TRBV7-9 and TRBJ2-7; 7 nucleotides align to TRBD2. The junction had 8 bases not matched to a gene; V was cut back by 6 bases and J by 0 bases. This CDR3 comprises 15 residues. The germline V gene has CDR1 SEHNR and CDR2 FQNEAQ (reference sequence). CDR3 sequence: CASRKTSSGSYEQYF. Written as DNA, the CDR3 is TGTGCCAGCAGGAAAACCTCTAGCGGCTCCTACGAGCAGTACTTC.

In DNA form, the CDR3 reads TGTGCCAGCAGCCCAGGGAACACTGAAGCTTTCTTT. It encodes CASSPGNTEAFF. The chain is built from TRBV6-6 and TRBJ1-1; D remains unclear. This CDR3 spans 12 amino acids. The V end was cut by 6 bases, the J end by 1 base, with 6 bases between. In germline, CDR1 is MNHNY, CDR2 SVGAGI (reference sequence).

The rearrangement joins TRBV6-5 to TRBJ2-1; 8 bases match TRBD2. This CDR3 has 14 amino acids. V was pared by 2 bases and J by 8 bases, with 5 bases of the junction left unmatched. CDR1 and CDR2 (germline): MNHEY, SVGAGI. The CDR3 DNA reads TGTGCCAGCAGTTACCGGGGGGGCAGCGATGAGCAGTTCTTC. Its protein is CASSYRGGSDEQFF.

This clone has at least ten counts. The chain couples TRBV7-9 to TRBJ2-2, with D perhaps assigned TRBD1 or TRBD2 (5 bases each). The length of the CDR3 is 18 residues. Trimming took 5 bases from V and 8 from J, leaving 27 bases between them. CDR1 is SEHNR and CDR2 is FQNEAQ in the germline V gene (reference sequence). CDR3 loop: CASSPLVGTGPTSGELFF. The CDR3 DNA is TGTGCCAGCAGCCCCCTTGTTGGTACGGGACCAACGAGTGGGGAGCTGTTTTTT.

CDR3 sequence: CARGELAGQETQYF. Written as DNA, the CDR3 is TGTGCCAGGGGGGAGTTGGCGGGGCAAGAGACCCAGTACTTC. The chain carries TRBV11-2 and TRBJ2-5; possible D gene TRBD2, 6 bases. The CDR3 is 14 amino acids. Trimming removed 9 bases at V and 2 bases at J, with 16 bases between. Germline CDR1 and CDR2: SGHAT and FQNNGV.

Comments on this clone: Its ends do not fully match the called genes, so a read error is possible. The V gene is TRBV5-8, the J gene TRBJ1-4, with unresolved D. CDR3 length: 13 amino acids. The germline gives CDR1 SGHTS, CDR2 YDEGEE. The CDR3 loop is CASSRQINEKLFF. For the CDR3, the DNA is TGCGCCAGCAGCCGGCAGATAAATGAAAAACTGTTTTTT. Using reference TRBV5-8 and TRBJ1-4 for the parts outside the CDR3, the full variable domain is EAGVTQSPTHLIKTRGQQATLRCSPISGHTSVYWYQQALGLGLQFLLWYDEGEERNRGNFPPRFSGRQFPNYSSELNVNALELEDSALYLCASSRQINEKLFFGSGTQLSVL.